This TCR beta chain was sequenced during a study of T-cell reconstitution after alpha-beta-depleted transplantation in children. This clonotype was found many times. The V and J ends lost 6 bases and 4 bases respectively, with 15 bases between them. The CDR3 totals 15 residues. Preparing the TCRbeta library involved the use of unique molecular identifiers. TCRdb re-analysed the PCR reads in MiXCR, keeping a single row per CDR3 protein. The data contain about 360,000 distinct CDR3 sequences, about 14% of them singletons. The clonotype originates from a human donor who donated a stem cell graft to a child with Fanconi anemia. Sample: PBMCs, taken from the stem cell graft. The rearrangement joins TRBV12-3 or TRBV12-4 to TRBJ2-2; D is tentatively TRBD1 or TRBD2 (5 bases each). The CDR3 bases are TGTGCCAGCAGCCGGGGCCGACCATCCACCGGGGAGCTGTTTTTT. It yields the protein CASSRGRPSTGELFF.